These 8 T cell receptor beta chains originate from one sample sequenced in a study of molecular identifiers for immune sequencing clone quantification. TCRdb passed the PCR reads through MiXCR, listing each CDR3 protein once. The sample carries some 580,000 distinct CDR3 sequences, roughly 27% recorded once. The sequencing input was naive CD8+ T cells from blood, with Jurkat cell RNA spiked in. Subset defined: FACS-sorted CD8+CD4-CCR7+CD45RA+ naive T cells. All receptors derive from a human donor in good health. Some libraries in this study had Jurkat cell RNA spiked in.

This clonotype was recorded at least ten times. The rearrangement uses TRBV28 and TRBJ2-7; TRBD2 agrees at 7 bases. Per the germline V gene, CDR1 is MDHEN and CDR2 is SYDVKM. The CDR3 has 14 amino acids. The V segment lost 6 bases and the J segment 1 base; nucleotides outside the gene matches: 6. As DNA, the CDR3 is TGTGCCAGCAGGGCCCGGGGAGGGTCCTACGAGCAGTACTTC. Translated: CASRARGGSYEQYF.

This clonotype was counted between two and nine times. The J gene is TRBJ2-1, the V gene TRBV7-3; a weak D match, TRBD1 (5 bases). The CDR3 spans 17 residues. Germline assignment: CDR1 SGHTA and CDR2 FQGTGA. Trimming took 2 bases from V and 2 from J, leaving 16 bases between them. CDR3 protein: CASSLVRRGVPYNEQFF. CDR3 nucleotide sequence: TGTGCCAGCAGCTTAGTACGTAGGGGTGTTCCCTACAATGAGCAGTTCTTC.

Concerning this clonotype itself: Possible read error: a much larger clone is one base away. This chain connects TRBV6-5 to TRBJ2-7, with D perhaps TRBD2 (5 bases). From germline, CDR1 is MNHEY and CDR2 SVGAGI. This CDR3 spans 13 amino acids. The CDR3 DNA follows: TGTGCCAGCAGTTGGACTGGGAACTACGAGCAGTGCTTC. Protein product: CASSWTGNYEQCF.

The genes are TRBV5-4 and TRBJ2-7; possibly TRBD1 for D (6 bases). Germline V gene data show CDR1 as SGHNT and CDR2 as YYREEE (reference sequence). CDR3 length: 18 amino acids. Deletions cut 0 bases from V and 0 bases from J, with 19 bases between. The CDR3 region has the DNA TGTGCCAGCAGCTTGGATGCCGGTTTTGGACAGCACTCCTACGAGCAGTACTTC. Its translation is CASSLDAGFGQHSYEQYF.

This clonotype was recorded a few times. The V call is TRBV13, the J call TRBJ2-1; a weak D match, TRBD1 (6 bases). Germline V gene lookup returns CDR1 PRHDT and CDR2 FYEKMQ (reference sequence). V was shortened by 4 bases and J by 3 bases, with 13 bases between the two germline ends. The CDR3 runs 15 residues. CDR3 DNA sequence: TGTGCCAGCAGCTCCTCGGACAGTTACTACAATGAGCAGTTCTTC. Amino acid sequence: CASSSSDSYYNEQFF.

This clonotype was recorded a few times. This chain connects TRBV7-2 to TRBJ2-1, with 16 bases identical to TRBD2. Germline lookup yields CDR1 SGHTA and CDR2 FQGNSA. CDR3 length: 18 amino acids. With 0 bases clipped from V and 6 bases from J, the junction kept 5 bases outside the gene matches. CDR3 coding DNA: TGTGCCAGCAGCTTAGCCGGAGGGACTAGCGGGAGGGGCAATGAGCAGTTCTTC. Encoded protein: CASSLAGGTSGRGNEQFF.

This clonotype was seen a single time. J is TRBJ2-7 and V is TRBV6-2 or TRBV6-3; 9 bases agree with TRBD1. V was clipped by 6 bases and J by 5 bases; unmatched bases: 8. Germline CDR1 reads MNHEY; CDR2 reads SVGEGT. This CDR3 is built from 14 residues. The CDR3 coding sequence is TGTGCCAGCAGATCGGACAGGGGTTGGGACGAGCAGTACTTC. Residues: CASRSDRGWDEQYF.

This clonotype was recorded only once. One junction end does not reproduce the germline sequence, and a read error may be involved. The genes are TRBV10-3 and TRBJ2-7; either TRBD1 or TRBD2 may fit D (5 bases each). CDR3 length: 15 residues. The germline V gene encodes CDR1 ENHRY and CDR2 SYGVKD. CDR3: CASSATGAFSLEQYF. The CDR3 coding sequence is TGTGCCAGCAGTGCTACCGGGGCGTTTTCCCTCGAGCAGTACTTC.